This TCR beta chain was captured in a study of blood T cell repertoires in COVID-19. Study-wide background: T cells, B-cell-depleted T cells, or PBMCs supplied cDNA or gDNA.

V was trimmed by 6 bases and J by 3 bases, leaving 9 bases between them. This CDR3 has 12 residues. Clones were read by immunoSEQ multiplex PCR, and TCRdb kept only the in-frame ones, dropping some. Here the sample spans more than 45,000 clones, around 76% being singletons. About this clone itself: The sample has other DNA sequences that encode this CDR3 too.

Sequenced input: peripheral blood. The TCR sequence derives from a human donor in a cohort sampled during active COVID-19. This rearrangement joins TRBV12-3 or TRBV12-4 to TRBJ2-7; a weak D match, TRBD1 (5 bases). The CDR3 loop is CASSLTVYEQYF. The CDR3 DNA reads as TGTGCCAGCAGCCTGACAGTCTACGAGCAGTACTTC.